This TCR beta chain was identified during a study of OX40 agonist ivuxolimab in advanced cancers. Study-wide context: One patient with hepatocellular carcinoma and two with cutaneous melanoma, three in all, had partial responses.

The repertoire was sequenced with immunoSEQ multiplex PCR; TCRdb's copy has only in-frame clones and lacks some. The sample includes 41,000 or so clones, roughly 86% seen only once; the top ten take roughly 3.9%. The CDR3 contains 14 residues. Trimming cost V 0 bases and J 1 base, with 7 bases left between them. Germline CDR1 and CDR2: SGHRS and YFSETQ. Sequencing was performed on CD4+ or CD8+ T cells sorted from blood, taken in a trial of the OX40 agonist ivuxolimab. The genes are TRBV5-1 and TRBJ1-2; TRBD1 might be the D (6 bases). The TCR sequence derives from an adult with an advanced solid tumor such as melanoma, head and neck, liver or kidney cancer. The CDR3 nucleotides are TGCGCCAGCAGCTTGGACAGGGATAACTATGGCTACACCTTC. As protein: CASSLDRDNYGYTF.